These 10 T cell receptor beta chains share one sample of origin, sequenced in a study of blood T cells in healthy people across ages. Primers used in a second PCR of about 6 to 11 cycles were a sample-barcoded 5' primer and a J-beta primer mix. TCRdb re-derived calls from the 5' RACE reads in MiXCR, one entry per CDR3 protein. The repertoire holds roughly 900,000 distinct CDR3 sequences, with 25% to 30% as singletons. Sequenced input: blood. These receptors came from a woman of 80 years or more in good health.

About this clonotype: This may arise from a read error, as a much more abundant clone is one base away. The rearrangement uses TRBV9 and TRBJ2-3, with a weak D call TRBD2 (5 bases). The germline V gene has CDR1 SGDLS and CDR2 YYNGEE. The CDR3 runs 13 residues. In nucleotides, the CDR3 is TGTGCCAGCAGCAAGTCTAGCACAGAGACGCAGTATTTT. Its translation is CASSKSSTETQYF.

In this sample, this clonotype turned up many times. The V and J genes are TRBV4-3 and TRBJ1-6; the match to TRBD1 covers 9 bases. Per the germline V gene, CDR1 is LGHNA and CDR2 is YSLEER. J was trimmed by 5 bases and V by 4 bases; bases with no gene match: 9. The CDR3 contains 17 residues. In nucleotides, the CDR3 is TGCGCCAGCAGCCCCCGGGGGGACAGGGTCGATAATTCACCCCTCCACTTT. Translating it yields CASSPRGDRVDNSPLHF.

This clonotype was observed many times. The gene calls are TRBV20-1 and TRBJ2-7, with D possibly matching TRBD1 (6 bases). Germline CDR1 reads DFQATT; CDR2 reads SNEGSKA (reference sequence). CDR3 length: 11 amino acids. Trimming took off 7 bases at V and 6 bases at J, with 13 bases between the two ends. CDR3 nucleotides: TGCAGTGTAGGGGCAGGGGTCGAGCAGTACTTC. It translates to CSVGAGVEQYF.

The chain is built from TRBV5-1 and TRBJ2-1; TRBD2 matches at 8 bases. The J call is in doubt because the DNA end fits TRBJ2-7 better. This CDR3 has 16 amino acids. Germline assignment: CDR1 SGHRS and CDR2 YFSETQ. The CDR3 reads CASSPWASGSYNEQYF. The CDR3 DNA sequence: TGCGCCAGCAGCCCTTGGGCTAGCGGGTCGTACAATGAGCAGTACTTC.

This chain links TRBV20-1 with TRBJ2-2; 8 bases match TRBD1. V lost 5 bases to trimming and J lost 5 bases; unmatched junction nucleotides: 4. This CDR3 region has 13 residues. Germline-derived CDR1 and CDR2 are DFQATT and SNEGSKA (reference sequence). DNA of the CDR3: TGCAGTGCTGGACAGGGTACGACCGGGGAGCTGTTTTTT. Amino acids: CSAGQGTTGELFF.

This clonotype has at least ten counts. The V call is TRBV10-3, the J call TRBJ2-3; 12 bases match TRBD2. Germline CDR1 is ENHRY and CDR2 is SYGVKD. The V and J ends lost 7 bases and 5 bases, in that order; junction bases with no gene match: 4. This CDR3 is 14 amino acids long. The CDR3 is CAIKTSGGLDTQYF. The CDR3 DNA is TGTGCCATCAAGACTAGCGGGGGTCTAGATACGCAGTATTTT.

The table lists this clonotype with a few counts. The junction does not match germline at one end; this may be a read error. The chain has TRBV10-3 and TRBJ2-4; TRBD2 might be the D (5 bases). From germline, CDR1 is ENHRY and CDR2 SYGVKD. The CDR3 is made up of 14 amino acids. The CDR3 sequence is CATSGSTSGSIQYF. In DNA form, the CDR3 reads TGTGCCACCAGTGGGTCGACATCGGGGAGCATTCAGTACTTC.

This clonotype has just a few counts. The chain links TRBV5-1 to TRBJ2-2; 9 bases line up with TRBD2. The CDR3 is 14 residues long. The ends lost 6 bases at V and 6 bases at J; junction bases unmatched: 6. CDR1 and CDR2 from the germline V gene are SGHRS and YFSETQ. The chain's CDR3 is CASKIAGDSGELFF. The CDR3, as DNA: TGCGCCAGCAAAATAGCGGGGGACTCCGGGGAGCTGTTTTTT.

At least ten counts were recorded for this clonotype. The V gene is TRBV20-1, the J gene TRBJ1-5; D is perhaps TRBD1 (6 bases). There are 13 residues in the CDR3. V was cut by 4 bases and J by 2 bases, with 9 bases left in between. Germline V CDR1 and CDR2: DFQATT, SNEGSKA (reference sequence). The CDR3 protein is CSATTGRNQPQHF. Here the CDR3 DNA reads TGCAGTGCTACAACAGGGCGCAATCAGCCCCAGCATTTT.

The sample holds many counts of this clonotype. CDR3 sequence: CASSQDSTVYNEQFF. The CDR3 bases are TGTGCCAGCAGCCAAGATTCAACAGTTTACAATGAGCAGTTCTTC. This chain connects TRBV14 to TRBJ2-1; no reliable D call. V dropped 0 bases and J dropped 4 bases, with 10 bases sitting between them. The CDR3 has 15 residues. Germline V gene lookup returns CDR1 SGHDN and CDR2 FVKESK.